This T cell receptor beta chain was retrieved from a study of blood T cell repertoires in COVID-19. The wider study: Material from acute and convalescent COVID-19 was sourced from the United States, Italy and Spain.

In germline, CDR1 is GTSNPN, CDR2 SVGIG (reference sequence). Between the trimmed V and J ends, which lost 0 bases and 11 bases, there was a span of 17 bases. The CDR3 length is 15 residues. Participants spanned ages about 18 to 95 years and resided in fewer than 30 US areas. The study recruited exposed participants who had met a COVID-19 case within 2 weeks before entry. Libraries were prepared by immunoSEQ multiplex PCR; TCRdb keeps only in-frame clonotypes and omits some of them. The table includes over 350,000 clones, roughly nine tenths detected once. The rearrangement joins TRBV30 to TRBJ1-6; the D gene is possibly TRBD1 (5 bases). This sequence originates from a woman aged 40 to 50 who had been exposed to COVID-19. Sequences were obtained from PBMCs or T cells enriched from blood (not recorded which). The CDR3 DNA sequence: TGTGCCTGGAGTGTAACGGCCGGGACTGGAGCACCCCTCCACTTT. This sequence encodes CAWSVTAGTGAPLHF. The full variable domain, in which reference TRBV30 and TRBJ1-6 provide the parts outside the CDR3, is SQTIHQWPATLVQPVGSPLSLECTVEGTSNPNLYWYRQAAGRGLQLLFYSVGIGQISSEVPQNLSASRPQDRQFILSSKKLLLSDSGFYLCAWSVTAGTGAPLHFGNGTRLTVT.